This T cell receptor beta chain was identified in a study of blood T cell repertoires in COVID-19. The method was immunoSEQ multiplex PCR; TCRdb's version includes in-frame clones alone and lacks a portion of them. The data show more than 95,000 clones, with around 80% seen just once and 5.5% to 6.5% held by the top ten. This CDR3 region has 18 residues. The sequence derives from a man older than 75 with active or convalescent COVID-19. Sequences were obtained from peripheral blood. This chain uses TRBV21-1 with TRBJ2-7; TRBD2, the table's D call, was not compared with the DNA. TRBV21-1 is a pseudogene. The CDR3 loop reads CASSSLGGCGRWRYEQYF. As DNA, the CDR3 is TGTGCCAGCAGCTCCCTTGGGGGGTGTGGGCGTTGGAGATACGAGCAGTACTTC.